These 28 T cell receptor beta chains were all obtained from the same sample, sequenced in a study of graft-versus-host responses after intestinal transplantation. Assay used: immunoSEQ multiplex PCR; TCRdb lists only in-frame clones, some missing. This table has approximately 5,000 clones, 85% appearing once. The graft tissue was processed, and this released both intraepithelial and lamina propria lymphocytes. Sequencing used ileum tissue, obtained 156 days after intestinal transplant. The origin of the receptors is a human patient who received an intestinal transplant, so some T cells may come from the graft donor.

CDR3 sequence (DNA): TGTGCCAGCAGCTTGTCCCCCGGTTCGACAGGGGGCGAGTACTTC. Its translation: CASSLSPGSTGGEYF. V is TRBV5-8 and J is TRBJ2-7; 10 bases line up with TRBD1. The germline V gene has CDR1 SGHTS and CDR2 YDEGEE. This CDR3 is built from 15 residues. V was pared by 1 base and J by 11 bases, with 12 bases of the junction left unmatched.

This clone occurred a few times. The chain has TRBV19 and TRBJ1-6; D is ambiguous. The CDR3 runs to 16 residues. Germline V lookup: CDR1 LNHDA, CDR2 SQIVND (reference sequence). Trimming removed 6 bases at V and 0 bases at J, with 12 bases between. The DNA for the CDR3 is TGTGCCAGTAGGGACGGTGGGAGCTCCTATAATTCACCCCTCCACTTT. Its protein product is CASRDGGSSYNSPLHF.

This chain links TRBV27 with TRBJ2-2; 7 bases line up with TRBD1. The CDR3 is 14 amino acids. The trim removed 5 bases at V and 4 bases at J, leaving 4 bases unmatched. The germline gives CDR1 MNHEY, CDR2 SMNVEV (reference sequence). CDR3 loop: CASSPRQGTGELFF. As DNA, the CDR3 is TGTGCCAGCAGTCCCCGACAGGGCACCGGGGAGCTGTTTTTT.

This chain joins TRBV5-1 and TRBJ2-1; 14 bases align to TRBD2. CDR3 length: 15 amino acids. Germline CDR1 and CDR2: SGHRS and YFSETQ. Germline trimming cut 6 bases from V and 9 bases from J; bases unmatched to any gene: 8. The CDR3 DNA reads TGCGCCAGCATCCCGGGACTAGCGGGAGTCGGTGAGCAGTTCTTC. Its protein product is CASIPGLAGVGEQFF.

This clone was detected only a few times. The chain carries TRBV19 and TRBJ2-1; 9 nucleotides align to TRBD2. This CDR3 comprises 16 residues. V lost 3 bases, J lost 2 bases, and 5 bases stayed unmatched. Germline CDR1 LNHDA, CDR2 SQIVND (reference sequence). The chain's CDR3 is CASSISAGGTYNEQFF. The CDR3 DNA sequence: TGTGCCAGTAGTATTTCAGCGGGAGGTACCTACAATGAGCAGTTCTTC. The variable domain in full, completed from reference TRBV19 and TRBJ2-1, reads DGGITQSPKYLFRKEGQNVTLSCEQNLNHDAMYWYRQDPGQGLRLIYYSQIVNDFQKGDIAEGYSVSREKKESFPLTVTSAQKNPTAFYLCASSISAGGTYNEQFFGPGTRLTVL.

The J gene is TRBJ1-4, the V gene TRBV7-9, with 8 bases identical to TRBD1. From germline, CDR1 is SEHNR and CDR2 FQNEAQ (reference sequence). This CDR3 comprises 15 residues. The V segment lost 1 base and the J segment 7 bases; nucleotides outside the gene matches: 5. The CDR3: CASSLGGQGIEKLFF. The CDR3 DNA sequence: TGTGCCAGCAGCTTAGGAGGACAGGGAATTGAAAAACTGTTTTTT.

The chain joins TRBV7-2 to TRBJ2-1; 8 bases line up with TRBD1. V shed 4 bases and J 3 bases; nucleotides not matched to a gene: 5. The CDR3 consists of 15 residues. Germline values: CDR1 SGHTA, CDR2 FQGNSA. This CDR3 reads CASSSPGQDYNEQFF. CDR3 DNA: TGTGCCAGCAGCTCACCGGGACAGGACTACAATGAGCAGTTCTTC. The full variable domain, completed using reference TRBV7-2 and TRBJ2-1, is GAGVSQSPSNKVTEKGKDVELRCDPISGHTALYWYRQSLGQGLEFLIYFQGNSAPDKSGLPSDRFSAERTGGSVSTLTIQRTQQEDSAVYLCASSSPGQDYNEQFFGPGTRLTVL.

The rearrangement uses TRBV7-9 and TRBJ1-2; TRBD1 matches 10 bases. Unmatched junction bases numbered 5, after V lost 5 bases and J lost 8 bases. CDR3 length equals 13 residues. Germline CDR1 reads SEHNR; CDR2 reads FQNEAQ (reference sequence). CDR3: CASSETGGEGYTF. Written as DNA, the CDR3 is TGTGCCAGCAGCGAGACAGGGGGCGAGGGCTACACCTTC.

The chain couples TRBV6-1 to TRBJ2-5; unclear D gene. The J call is in doubt because the DNA end fits TRBJ2-7 better. Germline V gives CDR1 MNHNS, CDR2 SASEGT. The CDR3 spans 14 residues. As DNA, the CDR3 is TGTGCCACCATGGGTAGTCACGCTGACTACGAGCAGTACTTC. Translating it yields CATMGSHADYEQYF.

The V gene is TRBV27, the J gene TRBJ2-2; 9 bases line up with TRBD1. This CDR3 is built from 13 residues. In germline, CDR1 is MNHEY, CDR2 SMNVEV (reference sequence). V shed 6 bases, J shed 6 bases, and the junction held 2 bases outside the gene matches. DNA for the CDR3: TGTGCCAGCAGGAGACAGGGGGCCGGGGAGCTGTTTTTT. Protein sequence: CASRRQGAGELFF.

This clone was observed a handful of times. The rearrangement links TRBV5-1 to TRBJ1-2, with D possibly matching TRBD1 (5 bases). The length of the CDR3 is 12 residues. The germline gives CDR1 SGHRS, CDR2 YFSETQ. With 4 bases removed from V and 2 bases from J, the gap between germline ends came to 6 bases. The CDR3 sequence is CASSAGNYGYTF. The CDR3 coding sequence is TGCGCCAGCAGCGCAGGGAACTATGGCTACACCTTC.

The chain employs TRBV4-3 and TRBJ1-1; D not resolved. This CDR3 spans 14 amino acids. Trimming stripped 0 bases from V and 1 base from J, with 6 bases between. Germline V gives CDR1 LGHNA, CDR2 YSLEER. CDR3 amino acids: CASSQDSGNTEAFF. Here the CDR3 DNA reads TGCGCCAGCAGCCAAGATTCCGGGAACACTGAAGCTTTCTTT.

This clone was seen more than once but under ten times. The rearrangement links TRBV7-2 to TRBJ2-1, with 8 bases that match TRBD2. Germline lookup yields CDR1 SGHTA and CDR2 FQGNSA. V dropped 1 base and J dropped 5; count of bases not matched to a gene: 4. The CDR3 is 15 residues long. CDR3 residues: CASSLDGRADNEQFF. CDR3 coding DNA: TGTGCCAGCAGCTTAGACGGGAGGGCCGACAATGAGCAGTTCTTC. Full variable domain (outside the CDR3, taken from reference TRBV7-2 and TRBJ2-1): GAGVSQSPSNKVTEKGKDVELRCDPISGHTALYWYRQSLGQGLEFLIYFQGNSAPDKSGLPSDRFSAERTGGSVSTLTIQRTQQEDSAVYLCASSLDGRADNEQFFGPGTRLTVL.

This chain uses TRBV25-1 with TRBJ1-5; no reliable D call. This CDR3 is built from 14 residues. V was shortened by 5 bases and J by 4 bases, with 12 bases between the two germline ends. The germline V gene has CDR1 MGHDK and CDR2 SYGVNS. The CDR3 loop reads CASSPGSGNQPQHF. CDR3 nucleotide sequence: TGTGCCAGCAGTCCCGGTAGTGGGAATCAGCCCCAGCATTTT.

This chain connects TRBV4-3 to TRBJ1-1; D is uncertain. Trimming took 1 base from V and 1 from J, leaving 7 bases between them. Looked up from germline, CDR1 is LGHNA and CDR2 is YSLEER. The CDR3 is 14 residues long. The CDR3 here is CASSQVRRNTEAFF. The CDR3, as DNA: TGCGCCAGCAGCCAAGTCAGACGGAACACTGAAGCTTTCTTT.

DNA for the CDR3: TGTGCCAGCAGCTTAGACCTAAACTATGGCTACACCTTC. Amino acid sequence: CASSLDLNYGYTF. The V gene is TRBV7-2, the J gene TRBJ1-2; D not resolved. V was trimmed by 1 base and J by 2 bases, leaving 5 bases between them. The V gene's germline CDR1 is SGHTA and CDR2 FQGNSA. This CDR3 contains 13 residues.

The chain's CDR3 is CASRGRAVEQYF. CDR3 sequence (DNA): TGTGCCAGTAGGGGACGGGCGGTTGAGCAGTACTTC. The chain uses TRBV19 and TRBJ2-7, with D perhaps given as TRBD1 or TRBD2 (5 bases each). The CDR3 contains 12 residues. The germline gives CDR1 LNHDA, CDR2 SQIVND (reference sequence). The V end lost 6 bases, the J end lost 7 bases, and 13 bases lay between the germline ends.

The V gene is TRBV5-4, the J gene TRBJ2-5; TRBD1 matches at 9 bases. The V gene end was trimmed by 0 bases and the J gene end by 3 bases; junction bases not matched to a gene: 3. Germline lookup yields CDR1 SGHNT and CDR2 YYREEE (reference sequence). This CDR3 has 15 amino acids. In DNA, the CDR3 is TGTGCCAGCAGCTTGGCCGGGACAGGGAAAGAGACCCAGTACTTC. The encoded protein is CASSLAGTGKETQYF.

The V gene is TRBV7-8, the J gene TRBJ1-1; D ambiguous. The CDR3 loop spans 14 amino acids. The ends were cut back, 8 bases at V and 2 bases at J, with 15 bases in the middle. Germline V gene sequence: CDR1 SGHVS, CDR2 FQNEAQ. The CDR3 loop reads CASQYSGINTEAFF. The CDR3 DNA is TGTGCCAGCCAGTATTCGGGCATTAACACTGAAGCTTTCTTT.

Of note for this clone: Other DNA sequences in the same sample also yield this CDR3. J is TRBJ1-1 and V is TRBV19, with 7 bases fitting TRBD1. V lost 7 bases, J lost 0 bases, and 5 bases stayed unmatched. This CDR3 comprises 14 residues. Per germline, CDR1 LNHDA and CDR2 SQIVND (reference sequence). The CDR3 DNA is TGTGCCAGTACCCCCGGACAGGTGAACACTGAAGCTTTCTTT. Translation gives CASTPGQVNTEAFF.

The CDR3 region is CASSDTGGADTQYF. The CDR3 DNA follows: TGTGCCAGCAGTGACACAGGGGGCGCAGATACGCAGTATTTT. V and J are TRBV6-4 and TRBJ2-3; 9 bases agree with TRBD1. Germline values: CDR1 MRHNA, CDR2 SNTAGT. J gave up 4 bases and V 2 bases, and 1 base lay outside the gene matches. This CDR3 has 14 amino acids.

The table lists this clone with a few counts. V usage is TRBV29-1 and J usage is TRBJ2-7; TRBD1 is a possible D gene (5 bases). The ends were cut back, 5 bases at V and 3 bases at J, with 14 bases in the middle. This CDR3 comprises 13 residues. The germline gives CDR1 SQVTM, CDR2 ANQGSEA. The DNA for the CDR3 is TGCAGCGTTTTTCAGACAGATATCTACGAGCAGTACTTC. Translating gives CSVFQTDIYEQYF.

This clone came up once. The chain joins TRBV5-5 to TRBJ1-5; 7 bases agree with TRBD1. Germline V lookup: CDR1 SGHKS, CDR2 YYEKEE (reference sequence). The CDR3 sequence is 14 residues long. V lost 6 bases, J lost 5 bases, and 8 bases stayed unmatched. Written as DNA, the CDR3 is TGTGCCAGCACCGGACAGGTGGGAGATCAGCCCCAGCATTTT. Its translation: CASTGQVGDQPQHF.

The J gene is TRBJ2-1, the V gene TRBV4-2; a possible D gene is TRBD2 (6 bases). Trimming stripped 0 bases from V and 3 bases from J, with 15 bases between. The CDR3 loop spans 17 amino acids. Germline loops: CDR1 LGHNA, CDR2 YNFKEQ. CDR3 nucleotides: TGTGCCAGCAGCCAAGATAAGGAGGGAGGACACTACAATGAGCAGTTCTTC. Translating gives CASSQDKEGGHYNEQFF.

The chain carries TRBV27 and TRBJ1-5; tentatively, D is TRBD1 (6 bases). CDR1 MNHEY and CDR2 SMNVEV come from the germline V gene (reference sequence). V shed 3 bases and J shed 9 bases, with 18 bases lying between them. This CDR3 contains 15 residues. The CDR3 sequence is CASSFTGLRQPPQHF. The CDR3 nucleotides are TGTGCCAGCAGTTTTACAGGGTTAAGGCAGCCGCCCCAGCATTTT.

This chain connects TRBV6-5 to TRBJ2-1; no definite D call. With 4 bases removed from V and 3 bases from J, the gap between germline ends came to 7 bases. CDR3 length: 13 amino acids. Germline values: CDR1 MNHEY, CDR2 SVGAGI. The CDR3 reads CASSSHNYNEQFF. CDR3 nucleotides: TGTGCCAGCAGTTCTCACAACTACAATGAGCAGTTCTTC.

V gene TRBV7-9 combines with J gene TRBJ1-4; 7 bases fit TRBD1. V dropped 5 bases and J dropped 3; count of bases not matched to a gene: 6. Germline values: CDR1 SEHNR, CDR2 FQNEAQ (reference sequence). The CDR3 totals 15 residues. CDR3 coding DNA: TGTGCCAGCAGCCCTGGGACAGTTTCTAATGAAAAACTGTTTTTT. As protein: CASSPGTVSNEKLFF.

The chain combines TRBV5-5 with TRBJ1-2; no definite D call. V was cut by 1 base and J by 0 bases, with 16 bases left in between. CDR1 and CDR2 from the germline V gene are SGHKS and YYEKEE (reference sequence). The length of the CDR3 is 17 residues. The CDR3 DNA follows: TGTGCCAGCAGCTTGAACAGCGTCTACCCCGCTAACTATGGCTACACCTTC. Encoded protein: CASSLNSVYPANYGYTF.